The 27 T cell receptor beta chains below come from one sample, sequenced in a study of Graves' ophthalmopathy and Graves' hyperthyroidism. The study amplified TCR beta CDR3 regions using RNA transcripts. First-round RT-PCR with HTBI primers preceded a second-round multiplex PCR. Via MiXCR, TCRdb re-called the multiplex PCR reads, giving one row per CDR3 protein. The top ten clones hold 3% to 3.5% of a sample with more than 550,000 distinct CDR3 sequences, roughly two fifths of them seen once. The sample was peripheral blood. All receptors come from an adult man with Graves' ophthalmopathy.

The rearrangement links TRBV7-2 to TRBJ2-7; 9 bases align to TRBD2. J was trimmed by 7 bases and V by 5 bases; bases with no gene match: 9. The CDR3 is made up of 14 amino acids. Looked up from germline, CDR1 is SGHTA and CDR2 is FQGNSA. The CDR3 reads CASSLVAGVREQYF. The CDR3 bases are TGTGCCAGCAGCCTAGTAGCGGGAGTACGAGAGCAGTACTTC.

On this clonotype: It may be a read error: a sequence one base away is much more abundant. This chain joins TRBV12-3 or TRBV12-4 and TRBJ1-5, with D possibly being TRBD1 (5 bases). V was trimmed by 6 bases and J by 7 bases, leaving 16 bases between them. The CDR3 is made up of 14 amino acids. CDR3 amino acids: CASSSGQSGQPQHF. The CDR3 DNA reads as TGTGCCAGCAGCTCGGGGCAATCAGGGCAGCCCCAGCATTTT.

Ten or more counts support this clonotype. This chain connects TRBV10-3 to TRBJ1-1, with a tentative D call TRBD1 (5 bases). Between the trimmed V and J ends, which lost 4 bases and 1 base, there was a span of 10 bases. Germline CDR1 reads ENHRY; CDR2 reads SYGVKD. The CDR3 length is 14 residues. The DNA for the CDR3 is TGTGCCATCAGTGGGAATGGGGCGAACACTGAAGCTTTCTTT. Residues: CAISGNGANTEAFF.

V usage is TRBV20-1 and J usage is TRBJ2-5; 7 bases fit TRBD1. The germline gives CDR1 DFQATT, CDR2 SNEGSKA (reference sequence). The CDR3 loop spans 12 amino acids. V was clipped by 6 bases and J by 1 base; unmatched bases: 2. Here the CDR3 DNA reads TGCAGTGCGGGGGACAGCCAAGAGACCCAGTACTTC. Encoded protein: CSAGDSQETQYF.

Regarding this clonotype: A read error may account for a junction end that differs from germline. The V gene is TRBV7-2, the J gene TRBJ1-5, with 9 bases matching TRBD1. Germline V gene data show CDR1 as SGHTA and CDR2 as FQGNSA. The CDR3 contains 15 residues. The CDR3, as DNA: TGCGCCAGCAACTTCGAGACAGGGGGACGGCAGCCCCAGCATTTT. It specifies CASNFETGGRQPQHF.

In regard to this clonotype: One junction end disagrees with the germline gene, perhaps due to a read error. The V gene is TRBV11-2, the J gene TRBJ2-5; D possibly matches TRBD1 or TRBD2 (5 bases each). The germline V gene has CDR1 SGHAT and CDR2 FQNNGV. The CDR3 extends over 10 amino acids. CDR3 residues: CASSLGGVNF. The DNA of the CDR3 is TGTGCCAGCAGCTTAGGAGGGGTCAACTTC.

The CDR3 nucleotides are TGTGCCAGCAGCGGGGACAGACCTGGGTCACCCCTCCACTTT. It is translated as CASSGDRPGSPLHF. The chain has TRBV9 and TRBJ1-6; 7 bases agree with TRBD1. The CDR3 contains 14 residues. The V and J ends lost 3 bases and 10 bases, in that order; junction bases with no gene match: 7. Germline values: CDR1 SGDLS, CDR2 YYNGEE.

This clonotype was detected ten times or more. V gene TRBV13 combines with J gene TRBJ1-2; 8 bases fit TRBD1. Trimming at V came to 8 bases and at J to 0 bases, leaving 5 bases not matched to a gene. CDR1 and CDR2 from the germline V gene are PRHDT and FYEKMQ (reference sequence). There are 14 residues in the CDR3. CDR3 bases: TGTGCCAGCGGCCGGACAGGGCCTAACTATGGCTACACCTTC. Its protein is CASGRTGPNYGYTF.

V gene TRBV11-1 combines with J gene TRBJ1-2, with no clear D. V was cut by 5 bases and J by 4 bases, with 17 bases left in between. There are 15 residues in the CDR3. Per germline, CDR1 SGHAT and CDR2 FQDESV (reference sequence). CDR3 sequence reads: CASSVVHGLGYGYTF. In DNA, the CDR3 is TGTGCCAGCAGCGTTGTTCACGGGTTGGGCTATGGCTACACCTTC.

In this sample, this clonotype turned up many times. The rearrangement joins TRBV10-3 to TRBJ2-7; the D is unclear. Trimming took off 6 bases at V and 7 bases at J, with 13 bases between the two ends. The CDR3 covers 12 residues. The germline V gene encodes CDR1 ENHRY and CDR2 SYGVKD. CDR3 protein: CAISRPSGEQYF. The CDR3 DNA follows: TGTGCCATCAGCCGTCCCTCTGGTGAGCAGTACTTC.

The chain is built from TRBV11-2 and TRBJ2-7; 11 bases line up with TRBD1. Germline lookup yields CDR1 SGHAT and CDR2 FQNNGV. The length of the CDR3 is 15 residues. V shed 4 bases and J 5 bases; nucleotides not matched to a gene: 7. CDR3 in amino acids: CASSSQGTGGNEQYF. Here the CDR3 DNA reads TGTGCCAGCAGCTCACAAGGGACAGGGGGGAACGAGCAGTACTTC.

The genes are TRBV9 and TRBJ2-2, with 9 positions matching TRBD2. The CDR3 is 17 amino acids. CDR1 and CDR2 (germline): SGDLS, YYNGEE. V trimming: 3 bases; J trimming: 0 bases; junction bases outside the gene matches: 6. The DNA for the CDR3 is TGTGCCAGCAGCGCTAGCGGGGCTATTCCGAACACCGGGGAGCTGTTTTTT. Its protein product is CASSASGAIPNTGELFF.

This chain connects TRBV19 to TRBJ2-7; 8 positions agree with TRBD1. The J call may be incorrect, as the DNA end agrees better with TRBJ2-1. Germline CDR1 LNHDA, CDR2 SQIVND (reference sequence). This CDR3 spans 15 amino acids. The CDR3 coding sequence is TGTGCCAGTAGTATCGGACCAGGGGGCGGGAATGAGCAGTTCTTC. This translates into CASSIGPGGGNEQFF.

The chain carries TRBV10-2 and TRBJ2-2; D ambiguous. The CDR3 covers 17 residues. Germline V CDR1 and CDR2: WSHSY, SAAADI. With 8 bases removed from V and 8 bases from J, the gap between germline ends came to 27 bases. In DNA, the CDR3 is TGCGCCAGCCATAGGAGCACGTGGTGGACGGGCACAGGGGAGCTGTTTTTT. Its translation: CASHRSTWWTGTGELFF.

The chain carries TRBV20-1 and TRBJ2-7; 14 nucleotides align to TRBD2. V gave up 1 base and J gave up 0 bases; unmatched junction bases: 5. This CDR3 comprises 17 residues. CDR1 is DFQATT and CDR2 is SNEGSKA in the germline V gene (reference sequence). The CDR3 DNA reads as TGCAGTGCTAGAGGACTAGCGGGAGGGATGAGCTCCTACGAGCAGTACTTC. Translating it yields CSARGLAGGMSSYEQYF.

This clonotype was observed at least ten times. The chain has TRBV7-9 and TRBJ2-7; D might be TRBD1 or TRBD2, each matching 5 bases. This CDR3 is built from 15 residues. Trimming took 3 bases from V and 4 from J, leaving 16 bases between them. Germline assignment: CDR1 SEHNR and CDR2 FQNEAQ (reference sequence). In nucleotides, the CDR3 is TGTGCCAGCAGCTTCGACAGTCTTAAGCGGTACGAGCAGTACTTC. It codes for CASSFDSLKRYEQYF.

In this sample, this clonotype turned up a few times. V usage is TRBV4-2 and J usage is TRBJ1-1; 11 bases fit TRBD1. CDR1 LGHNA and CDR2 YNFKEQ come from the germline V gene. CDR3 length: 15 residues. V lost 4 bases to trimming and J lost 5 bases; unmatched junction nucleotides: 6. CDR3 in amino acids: CASSRGQGGGTEAFF. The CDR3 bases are TGTGCCAGCAGCCGGGGACAGGGGGGGGGAACTGAAGCTTTCTTT.

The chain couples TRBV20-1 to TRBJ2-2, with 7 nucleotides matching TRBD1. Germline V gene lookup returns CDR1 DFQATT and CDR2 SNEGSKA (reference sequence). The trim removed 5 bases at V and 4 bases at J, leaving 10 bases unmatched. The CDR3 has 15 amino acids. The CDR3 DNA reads TGCAGTGCTTTAAGAGGGGGCTTCGTCACCGGGGAGCTGTTTTTT. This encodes CSALRGGFVTGELFF.

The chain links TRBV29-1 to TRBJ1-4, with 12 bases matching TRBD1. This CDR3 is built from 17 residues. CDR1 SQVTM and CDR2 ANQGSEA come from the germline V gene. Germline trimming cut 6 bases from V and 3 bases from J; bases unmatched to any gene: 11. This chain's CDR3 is CSVLGQGATEANEKLFF. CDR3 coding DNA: TGCAGCGTGCTGGGACAGGGGGCTACTGAAGCTAATGAAAAACTGTTTTTT.

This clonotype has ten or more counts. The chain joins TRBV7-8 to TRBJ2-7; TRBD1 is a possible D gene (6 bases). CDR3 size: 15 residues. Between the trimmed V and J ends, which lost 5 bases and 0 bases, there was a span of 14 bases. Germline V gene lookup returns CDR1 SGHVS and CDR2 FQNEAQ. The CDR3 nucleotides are TGTGCCAGCAGCCCCGAGGGACAAACCTCCTACGAGCAGTACTTC. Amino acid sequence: CASSPEGQTSYEQYF. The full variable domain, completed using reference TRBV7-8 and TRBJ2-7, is GAGVSQSPRYKVAKRGQDVALRCDPISGHVSLFWYQQALGQGPEFLTYFQNEAQLDKSGLPSDRFFAERPEGSVSTLKIQRTQQEDSAVYLCASSPEGQTSYEQYFGPGTRLTVT.

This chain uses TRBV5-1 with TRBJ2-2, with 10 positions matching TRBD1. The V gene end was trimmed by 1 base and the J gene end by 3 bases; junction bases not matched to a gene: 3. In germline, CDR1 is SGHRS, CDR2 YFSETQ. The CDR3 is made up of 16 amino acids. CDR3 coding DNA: TGCGCCAGCAGCTTGTTCGGACAGGGGGACACCGGGGAGCTGTTTTTT. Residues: CASSLFGQGDTGELFF.

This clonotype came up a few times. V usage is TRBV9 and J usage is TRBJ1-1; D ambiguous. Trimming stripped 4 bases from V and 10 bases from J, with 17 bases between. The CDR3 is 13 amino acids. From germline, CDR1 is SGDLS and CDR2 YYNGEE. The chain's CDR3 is CASSQVFRVGAFF. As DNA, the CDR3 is TGTGCCAGCAGCCAAGTCTTCCGGGTGGGAGCTTTCTTT.

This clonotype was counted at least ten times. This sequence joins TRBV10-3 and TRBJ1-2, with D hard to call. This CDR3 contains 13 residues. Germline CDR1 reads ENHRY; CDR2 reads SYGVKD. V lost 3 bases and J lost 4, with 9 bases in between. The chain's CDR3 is CAISDGDLYGYTF. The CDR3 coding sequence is TGTGCCATCAGTGATGGAGACCTCTATGGCTACACCTTC.

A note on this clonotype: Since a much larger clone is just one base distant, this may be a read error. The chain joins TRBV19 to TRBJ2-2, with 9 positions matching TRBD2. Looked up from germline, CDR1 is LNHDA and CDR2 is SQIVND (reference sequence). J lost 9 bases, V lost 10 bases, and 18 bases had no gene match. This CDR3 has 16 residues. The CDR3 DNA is TGTGCCAATAGCAGGACCGGGACTAGCATTTCCCGGGAGCTGTTTTTT. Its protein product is CANSRTGTSISRELFF.

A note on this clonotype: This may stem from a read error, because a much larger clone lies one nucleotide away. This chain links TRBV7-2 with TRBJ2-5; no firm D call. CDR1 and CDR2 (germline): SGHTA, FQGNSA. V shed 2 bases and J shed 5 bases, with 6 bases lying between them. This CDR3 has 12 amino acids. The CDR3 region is CASSLWLETQYF. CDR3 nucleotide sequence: TGTGCCAGCAGCTTATGGTTGGAGACCCAGTACTTC.

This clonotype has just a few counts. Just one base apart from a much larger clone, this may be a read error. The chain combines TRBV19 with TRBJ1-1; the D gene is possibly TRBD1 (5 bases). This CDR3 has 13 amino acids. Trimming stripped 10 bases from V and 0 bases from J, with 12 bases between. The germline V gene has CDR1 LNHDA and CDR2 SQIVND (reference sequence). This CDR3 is CANRDSMNTEAFF. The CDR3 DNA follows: TGTGCCAATCGGGACTCAATGAACACTGAAGCTTTCTTT.

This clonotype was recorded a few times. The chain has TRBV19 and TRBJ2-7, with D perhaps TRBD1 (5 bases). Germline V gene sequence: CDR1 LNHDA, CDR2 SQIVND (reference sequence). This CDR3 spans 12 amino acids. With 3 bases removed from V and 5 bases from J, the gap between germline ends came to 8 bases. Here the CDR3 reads CASSISRDEQYF. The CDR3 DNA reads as TGTGCCAGTAGTATTTCCAGGGACGAGCAGTACTTC.